The rows below give T cell receptor beta chains drawn from one sample of a study of regulatory T cells in long-lasting Graves disease. MiXCR, applied by TCRdb to the multiplex PCR reads, yields one record per CDR3 protein. The table lists a few hundred thousand distinct CDR3 sequences, 15% of them singletons. Another study also made use of these data, one on T cells in Graves' hyperthyroidism and ophthalmopathy.

This material consisted of peripheral blood mononuclear cells (PBMCs), taken at new diagnosis, from a patient treated with antithyroid drugs. These receptors came from a woman aged 40 to 50 with Graves disease. The conserved cysteine and the conserved F or W are not part of the CDR3 here. The size field is filled for only some rows; it gives once, few, many or a size class.

TRBV5-5	few	TRBJ1-5	ASSLRTGEDQPQH
TRBV6-5	few	TRBJ2-2	ASSSLAGEGELF
TRBV15	-	TRBJ2-5	ATRDGGRETQY
TRBV29-1	-	TRBJ1-1	SVKGQAF
TRBV28	many	TRBJ1-2	ASSTPGNYGYT
TRBV11-3	-	TRBJ2-7	ASSFPGGASEQY
TRBV20-1	many	TRBJ2-1	SASKTSGSNEQF
TRBV28	many	TRBJ2-2	ASSPSAPGELF
TRBV28	many	TRBJ1-5	ASSYDRSNQPQH
TRBV5-5	many	TRBJ2-2	ASSLDSGRAGTGELF
TRBV11-2	many	TRBJ2-3	ASTSGSLPDTQY
TRBV27	many	TRBJ2-3	ASSPSRTGPTDTQY
TRBV19	-	TRBJ1-3	ASSPGDYSGNTIY
TRBV27	many	TRBJ2-7	ASSLGWEDPYEQY
TRBV6-1	-	TRBJ1-1	ASSVDFMNTEAF
TRBV7-2	-	TRBJ1-2	ASSLGSQGLDGYT
TRBV2	many	TRBJ2-1	ASNNGLAGGIAYNEQF
TRBV28	many	TRBJ2-7	ASSLLGEVYYEQY
TRBV3-1	many	TRBJ1-1	ASSQVGTEAF
TRBV4-3	-	TRBJ2-3	ASSQEQGTDTQY
TRBV28	many	TRBJ2-2	ASSSRQGGAGELF
TRBV12-3/TRBV12-4	many	TRBJ2-5	ASSSLASETQY
TRBV7-2	-	TRBJ2-7	ASSLGVTDYEQY
TRBV12-3/TRBV12-4	many	TRBJ2-1	ASSKRQGNEQF
TRBV12-3/TRBV12-4	many	TRBJ2-2	ASRGTVANTGELF
TRBV20-1	many	TRBJ2-7	SAMLRSTYEQY
TRBV4-1	few	TRBJ2-2	ASSQLSAGTGELF
TRBV28	many	TRBJ2-1	ASSPPDGGRGQF
TRBV20-1	-	TRBJ2-5	SASETGWGMDEQY
TRBV19	many	TRBJ2-7	ASTRGTSGSHEQY
TRBV3-1	many	TRBJ2-7	ASSIGLAGVVEQY
TRBV7-9	few	TRBJ1-5	ASSPGTDQPQH
TRBV6-2/TRBV6-3	-	TRBJ2-7	ASSEKDRGHTEQY
TRBV10-3	-	TRBJ2-7	AISEAGLTYEQY
TRBV3-1	-	TRBJ1-1	ASSQGPTGEAF
TRBV5-5	few	TRBJ1-2	ASSLVGTDAPYGYT
TRBV5-1	-	TRBJ2-5	ASTPGSLAAGETQY
TRBV11-3	-	TRBJ2-1	ASSPPAGSSDNEQF
TRBV24-1	many	TRBJ1-5	ATWTGDSNQPQH
TRBV7-8	many	TRBJ2-5	ASSLGVIRGGETQY
TRBV27	few	TRBJ2-7	ASSSGTPSNEQY